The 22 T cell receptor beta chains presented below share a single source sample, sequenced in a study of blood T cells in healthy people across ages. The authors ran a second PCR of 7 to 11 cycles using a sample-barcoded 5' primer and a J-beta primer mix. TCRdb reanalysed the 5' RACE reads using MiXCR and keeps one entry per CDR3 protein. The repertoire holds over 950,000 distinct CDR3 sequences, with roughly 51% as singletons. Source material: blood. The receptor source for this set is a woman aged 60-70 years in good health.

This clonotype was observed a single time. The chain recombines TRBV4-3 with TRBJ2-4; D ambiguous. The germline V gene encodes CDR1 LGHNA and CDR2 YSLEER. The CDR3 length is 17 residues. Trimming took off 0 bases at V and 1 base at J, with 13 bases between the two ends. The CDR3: CASSQDPEDRAKNIQYF. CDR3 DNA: TGCGCCAGCAGCCAAGATCCCGAAGACCGCGCCAAAAACATTCAGTACTTC.

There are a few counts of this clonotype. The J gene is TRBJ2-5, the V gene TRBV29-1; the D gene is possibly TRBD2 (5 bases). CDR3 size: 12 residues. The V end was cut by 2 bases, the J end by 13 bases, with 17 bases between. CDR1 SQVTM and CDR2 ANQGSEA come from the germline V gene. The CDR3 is CSVERFSSLAYF. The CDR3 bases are TGCAGCGTTGAAAGATTTTCTAGCTTAGCGTACTTC. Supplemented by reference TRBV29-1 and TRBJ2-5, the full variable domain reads SAVISQKPSRDICQRGTSLTIQCQVDSQVTMMFWYRQQPGQSLTLIATANQGSEATYESGFVIDKFPISRPNLTFSTLTVSNMSPEDSSIYLCSVERFSSLAYFGPGTRLLVL.

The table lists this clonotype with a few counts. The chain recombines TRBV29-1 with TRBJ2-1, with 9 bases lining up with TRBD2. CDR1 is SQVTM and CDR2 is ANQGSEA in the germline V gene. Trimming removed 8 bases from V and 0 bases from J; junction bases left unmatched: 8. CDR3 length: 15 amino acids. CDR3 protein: CSTVAGASSYNEQFF. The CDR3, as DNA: TGCAGCACCGTAGCGGGAGCTAGCTCCTACAATGAGCAGTTCTTC.

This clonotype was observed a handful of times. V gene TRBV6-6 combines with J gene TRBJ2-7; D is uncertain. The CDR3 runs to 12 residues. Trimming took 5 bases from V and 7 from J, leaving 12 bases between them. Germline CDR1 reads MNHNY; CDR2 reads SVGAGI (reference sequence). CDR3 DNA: TGTGCCAGCAGTGCCGATAGGTGGGAGCAGTACTTC. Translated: CASSADRWEQYF.

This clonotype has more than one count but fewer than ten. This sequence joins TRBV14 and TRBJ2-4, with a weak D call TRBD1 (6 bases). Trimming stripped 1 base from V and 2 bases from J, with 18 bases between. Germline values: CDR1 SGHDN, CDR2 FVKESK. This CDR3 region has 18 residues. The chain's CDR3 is CASSQGFQGRRTKNIQYF. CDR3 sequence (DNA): TGTGCCAGCAGCCAAGGATTTCAGGGGCGAAGGACCAAAAACATTCAGTACTTC.

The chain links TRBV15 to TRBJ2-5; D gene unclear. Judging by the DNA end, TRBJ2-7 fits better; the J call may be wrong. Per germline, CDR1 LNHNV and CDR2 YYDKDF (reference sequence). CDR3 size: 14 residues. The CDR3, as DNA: TGTGCCACCAGCAGAGATCAGGTCAACTACGAGCAGTACTTC. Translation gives CATSRDQVNYEQYF.

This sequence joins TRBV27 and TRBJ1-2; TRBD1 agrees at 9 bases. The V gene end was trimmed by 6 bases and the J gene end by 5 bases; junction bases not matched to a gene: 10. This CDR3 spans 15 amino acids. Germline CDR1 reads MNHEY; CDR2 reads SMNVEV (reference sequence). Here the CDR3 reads CASSPRTGEQYGYTF. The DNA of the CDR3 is TGTGCCAGCAGCCCAAGGACAGGGGAACAATATGGCTACACCTTC.

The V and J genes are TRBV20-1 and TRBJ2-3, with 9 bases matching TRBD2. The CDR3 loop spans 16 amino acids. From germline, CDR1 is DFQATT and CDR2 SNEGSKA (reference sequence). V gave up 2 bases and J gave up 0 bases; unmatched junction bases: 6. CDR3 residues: CSARFGLALSTDTQYF. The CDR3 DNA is TGCAGTGCTAGATTTGGACTAGCGCTTAGCACAGATACGCAGTATTTT.

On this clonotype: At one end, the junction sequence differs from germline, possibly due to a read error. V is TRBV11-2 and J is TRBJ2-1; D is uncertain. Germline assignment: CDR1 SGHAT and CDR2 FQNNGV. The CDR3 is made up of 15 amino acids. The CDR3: CASSSGHRLHNEQFF. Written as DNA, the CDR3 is TGTGCTAGCAGTTCCGGCCATCGGCTGCACAATGAGCAGTTCTTC.

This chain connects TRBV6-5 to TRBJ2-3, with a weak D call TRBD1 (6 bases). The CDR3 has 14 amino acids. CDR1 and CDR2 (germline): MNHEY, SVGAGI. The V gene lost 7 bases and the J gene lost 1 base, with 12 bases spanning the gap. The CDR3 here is CASTGAGGTDTQYF. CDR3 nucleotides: TGTGCCAGCACCGGGGCAGGGGGCACAGATACGCAGTATTTT.

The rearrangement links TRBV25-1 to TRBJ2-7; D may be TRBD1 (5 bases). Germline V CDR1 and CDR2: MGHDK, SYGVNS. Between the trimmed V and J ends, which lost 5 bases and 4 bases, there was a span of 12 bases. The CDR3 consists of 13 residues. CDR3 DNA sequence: TGTGCCAGCAGTCAGACAGACTCTTACGAGCAGTACTTC. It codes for CASSQTDSYEQYF.

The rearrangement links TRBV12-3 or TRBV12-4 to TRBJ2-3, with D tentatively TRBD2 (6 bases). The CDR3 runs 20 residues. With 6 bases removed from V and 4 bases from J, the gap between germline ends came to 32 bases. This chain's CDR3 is CASRDLGGEGTNGSADTQYF. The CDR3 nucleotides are TGTGCCAGCAGGGACCTCGGGGGAGAGGGGACGAATGGGAGCGCAGATACGCAGTATTTT.

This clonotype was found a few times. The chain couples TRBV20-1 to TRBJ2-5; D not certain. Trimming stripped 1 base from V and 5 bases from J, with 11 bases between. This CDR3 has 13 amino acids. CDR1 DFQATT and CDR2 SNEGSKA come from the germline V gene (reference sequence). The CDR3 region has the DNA TGCAGTGCTAGAGTGCGTCGGTTGGAGACCCAGTACTTC. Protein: CSARVRRLETQYF.

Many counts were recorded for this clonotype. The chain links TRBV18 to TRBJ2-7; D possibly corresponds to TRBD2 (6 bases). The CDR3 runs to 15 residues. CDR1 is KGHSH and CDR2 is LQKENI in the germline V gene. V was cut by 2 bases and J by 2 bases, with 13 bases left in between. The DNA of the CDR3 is TGTGCCAGCTCACCAGTCGGGGACTGGACCTACGAGCAGTACTTC. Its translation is CASSPVGDWTYEQYF.

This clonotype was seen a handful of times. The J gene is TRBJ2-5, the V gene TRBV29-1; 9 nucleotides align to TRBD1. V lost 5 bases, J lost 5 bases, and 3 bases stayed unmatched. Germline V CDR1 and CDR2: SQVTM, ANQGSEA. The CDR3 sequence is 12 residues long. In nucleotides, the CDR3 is TGCAGCGTTACCGGGACAGGGGAGACCCAGTACTTC. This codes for CSVTGTGETQYF.

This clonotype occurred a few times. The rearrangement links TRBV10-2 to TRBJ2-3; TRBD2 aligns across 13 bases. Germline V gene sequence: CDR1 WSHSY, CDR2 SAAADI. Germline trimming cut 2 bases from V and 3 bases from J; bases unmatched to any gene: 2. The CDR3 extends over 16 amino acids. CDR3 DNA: TGCGCCAGCAGTGAGCCGGGACTAGCGGGGACAGATACGCAGTATTTT. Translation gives CASSEPGLAGTDTQYF.

The CDR3 bases are TGTGCCAGCAGCTGGGGCCTTAATGAGCAGTTCTTC. This translates into CASSWGLNEQFF. The chain links TRBV7-2 to TRBJ2-1; possible D gene TRBD1, 5 bases. There are 12 residues in the CDR3. The V end was cut by 4 bases, the J end by 7 bases, with 8 bases between. The V gene's germline CDR1 is SGHTA and CDR2 FQGNSA.

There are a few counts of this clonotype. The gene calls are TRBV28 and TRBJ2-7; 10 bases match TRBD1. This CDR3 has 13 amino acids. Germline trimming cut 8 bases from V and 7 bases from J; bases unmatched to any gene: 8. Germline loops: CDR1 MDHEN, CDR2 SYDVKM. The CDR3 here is CASRTGGLLEQYF. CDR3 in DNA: TGTGCCAGCCGGACAGGGGGGCTCTTGGAGCAGTACTTC.

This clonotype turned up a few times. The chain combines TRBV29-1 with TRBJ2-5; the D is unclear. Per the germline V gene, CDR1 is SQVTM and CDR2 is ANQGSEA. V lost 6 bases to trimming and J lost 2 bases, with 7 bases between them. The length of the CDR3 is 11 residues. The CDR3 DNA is TGCAGCGTCACGAAACAAGAGACCCAGTACTTC. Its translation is CSVTKQETQYF. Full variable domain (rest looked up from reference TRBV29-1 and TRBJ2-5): SAVISQKPSRDICQRGTSLTIQCQVDSQVTMMFWYRQQPGQSLTLIATANQGSEATYESGFVIDKFPISRPNLTFSTLTVSNMSPEDSSIYLCSVTKQETQYFGPGTRLLVL.

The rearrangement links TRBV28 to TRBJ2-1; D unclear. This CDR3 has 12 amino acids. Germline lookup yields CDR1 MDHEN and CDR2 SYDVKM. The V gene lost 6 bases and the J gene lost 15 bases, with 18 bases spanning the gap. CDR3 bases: TGTGCCAGCAGCGGCCGGTTCCGTAGGCTGTTCTTC. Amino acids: CASSGRFRRLFF.

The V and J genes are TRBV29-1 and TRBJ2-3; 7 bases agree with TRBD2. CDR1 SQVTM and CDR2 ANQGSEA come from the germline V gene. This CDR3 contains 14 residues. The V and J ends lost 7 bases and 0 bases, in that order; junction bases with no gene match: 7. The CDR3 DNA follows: TGCAGCGCGGGGGGTGGCTTTAGCACAGATACGCAGTATTTT. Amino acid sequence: CSAGGGFSTDTQYF.

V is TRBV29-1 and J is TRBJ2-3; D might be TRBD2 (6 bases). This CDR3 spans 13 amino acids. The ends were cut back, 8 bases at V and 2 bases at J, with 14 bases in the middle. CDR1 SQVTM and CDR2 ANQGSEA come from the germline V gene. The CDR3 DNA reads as TGCAGCTCCTTTAGCGGCTTCACAGATACGCAGTATTTT. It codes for CSSFSGFTDTQYF.